The 16 T cell receptor beta chains reported below all come from one sample, sequenced in a study of identifying expanded T cells in peripheral blood. This table comes from immunoSEQ multiplex PCR, and its TCRdb copy is limited to in-frame clones, with some not included. Here the sample spans 85,000 to 90,000 clones, about 90% being singletons. The sample consisted of blood. These receptors were collected from a person aged 18 to 69 in good health.

The sample holds a few counts of this clone. V gene TRBV2 combines with J gene TRBJ2-1; D not resolved. This CDR3 is 17 amino acids long. The V end was cut by 4 bases, the J end by 0 bases, with 16 bases between. CDR1 is SNHLY, CDR2 FYNNEI, per germline. CDR3: CASSAYGSLSSYNEQFF. In DNA, the CDR3 is TGTGCCAGCAGTGCGTATGGCAGTCTGAGCTCCTACAATGAGCAGTTCTTC.

The gene calls are TRBV5-4 and TRBJ1-1; D is unresolved. V shed 0 bases and J shed 6 bases, with 12 bases lying between them. This CDR3 is 14 amino acids long. CDR1 and CDR2 from the germline V gene are SGHNT and YYREEE (reference sequence). The CDR3 sequence is CASSLEGVQSEAFF. The CDR3 nucleotides read TGTGCCAGCAGCTTGGAGGGAGTTCAGTCTGAAGCTTTCTTT.

This chain joins TRBV6-5 and TRBJ2-1; D call uncertain. Trimming pared 1 base from V and 8 bases from J, leaving 15 bases between. Germline V gene lookup returns CDR1 MNHEY and CDR2 SVGAGI. The CDR3 sequence is 15 residues long. CDR3 loop: CASSYFGPSGDEQFF. The CDR3 coding sequence is TGTGCCAGCAGTTACTTTGGACCCTCGGGCGATGAGCAGTTCTTC.

The chain carries TRBV6-1 and TRBJ1-4; D remains ambiguous. Per the germline V gene, CDR1 is MNHNS and CDR2 is SASEGT. The CDR3 has 13 residues. Trimming shortened V by 2 bases and J by 8 bases, and 9 bases separated the two germline ends. CDR3 nucleotide sequence: TGTGCCAGCAGTGAATCTCTTTCCGAAAAACTGTTTTTT. As protein: CASSESLSEKLFF.

The chain joins TRBV2 to TRBJ2-1; 8 bases align to TRBD1. Unmatched junction bases numbered 4, after V lost 5 bases and J lost 1 base. Germline V gene lookup returns CDR1 SNHLY and CDR2 FYNNEI. CDR3 length equals 15 residues. The CDR3 region has the DNA TGTGCCAGCAGTTCGACAGGGGTTTCCTACAATGAGCAGTTCTTC. Its protein is CASSSTGVSYNEQFF.

This sequence joins TRBV9 and TRBJ1-4; TRBD1 aligns across 7 bases. Looked up from germline, CDR1 is SGDLS and CDR2 is YYNGEE. There are 15 residues in the CDR3. V trimming: 3 bases; J trimming: 2 bases; junction bases outside the gene matches: 4. The CDR3 DNA follows: TGTGCCAGCAGCGCCCGGGACAGTACTAATGAAAAACTGTTTTTT. It yields the protein CASSARDSTNEKLFF.

This chain joins TRBV19 and TRBJ1-5; 7 bases are shared with TRBD1. The J segment lost 0 bases and the V segment lost 7 bases, leaving 6 bases of the junction unmatched. Germline V gene sequence: CDR1 LNHDA, CDR2 SQIVND (reference sequence). The CDR3 loop spans 15 amino acids. The CDR3 protein is CASKRGQNSNQPQHF. The CDR3 bases are TGTGCCAGTAAAAGGGGACAGAATAGCAATCAGCCCCAGCATTTT.

CDR3 nucleotides: TGTGCCAGCAGCTTAGGCCCCAGGTCGAACAGGGCAACTAATGAAAAACTGTTTTTT. Translation: CASSLGPRSNRATNEKLFF. This sequence joins TRBV7-2 and TRBJ1-4, with D possibly matching TRBD1 (6 bases). CDR1 and CDR2 (germline): SGHTA, FQGNSA. The CDR3 is 19 amino acids. Trimming left V 1 base short and J 0 bases short, with 18 bases between. Full variable domain (missing parts from reference TRBV7-2 and TRBJ1-4): GAGVSQSPSNKVTEKGKDVELRCDPISGHTALYWYRQSLGQGLEFLIYFQGNSAPDKSGLPSDRFSAERTGGSVSTLTIQRTQQEDSAVYLCASSLGPRSNRATNEKLFFGSGTQLSVL.

This clone came up once. This chain joins TRBV11-2 and TRBJ2-2; D possibly corresponds to TRBD1 (5 bases). Trimming left V 5 bases short and J 6 bases short, with 16 bases between. CDR1 and CDR2 from the germline V gene are SGHAT and FQNNGV. The CDR3 totals 15 residues. Written as DNA, the CDR3 is TGTGCCAGCAGCCCTCAGGGTCGGATGGCCGGGGAGCTGTTTTTT. This gives the protein CASSPQGRMAGELFF.

The rearrangement uses TRBV5-6 and TRBJ2-4, with no clear D. Germline CDR1 is SGHDT and CDR2 is YYEEEE. Trimming took 1 base from V and 0 from J, leaving 11 bases between them. The CDR3 is 16 amino acids. The DNA of the CDR3 is TGTGCCAGCAGCTTGCTGTCTATGTTAGCCAAAAACATTCAGTACTTC. This encodes CASSLLSMLAKNIQYF.

This clone has a handful of counts. The chain joins TRBV14 to TRBJ1-6, with 7 bases identical to TRBD1. V shed 5 bases, J shed 7 bases, and the junction held 11 bases outside the gene matches. Germline CDR1 SGHDN, CDR2 FVKESK. The length of the CDR3 is 16 residues. The CDR3 is CASSKRGQFGNSPLHF. CDR3 nucleotide sequence: TGTGCCAGCAGCAAGAGGGGACAGTTTGGGAATTCACCCCTCCACTTT.

J is TRBJ2-6 and V is TRBV30; D possibly uses TRBD1 or TRBD2 (5 bases each). V lost 4 bases and J 4 bases, leaving 20 bases between the germline ends. This CDR3 has 17 amino acids. Germline V CDR1 and CDR2: GTSNPN, SVGIG (reference sequence). Here the CDR3 DNA reads TGTGCCTGGACTCGGGGCAGAGTAGCGAGAGGGGCCAACGTCCTGACTTTC. It is translated as CAWTRGRVARGANVLTF.

The rearrangement joins TRBV6-1 to TRBJ1-1; D not resolved. The CDR3 contains 13 residues. Germline-derived CDR1 and CDR2 are MNHNS and SASEGT. Trimming removed 8 bases from V and 4 bases from J, with 14 bases in between. CDR3 in amino acids: CASSFIRATEAFF. The CDR3 region has the DNA TGTGCCAGCTCATTTATTAGGGCCACTGAAGCTTTCTTT.

This clone was seen only once. The V and J genes are TRBV6-6 and TRBJ2-1; 9 bases line up with TRBD2. Germline CDR1 reads MNHNY; CDR2 reads SVGAGI (reference sequence). The V segment lost 0 bases and the J segment 8 bases; nucleotides outside the gene matches: 5. CDR3 size: 15 residues. CDR3 in amino acids: CASSYSRGGRDEQFF. The CDR3, as DNA: TGTGCCAGCAGTTACTCGCGGGGGGGCAGGGATGAGCAGTTCTTC.

The chain links TRBV5-1 to TRBJ1-2; D unresolved. This CDR3 is 13 amino acids long. CDR1 is SGHRS, CDR2 YFSETQ, per germline. V was pared by 0 bases and J by 3 bases, with 6 bases between. CDR3 amino acids: CASSLEPHYGYTF. CDR3 nucleotides: TGCGCCAGCAGCTTGGAACCGCACTATGGCTACACCTTC.

The gene calls are TRBV7-2 and TRBJ2-2, with a tentative D call TRBD1 (6 bases). Germline V gene lookup returns CDR1 SGHTA and CDR2 FQGNSA. CDR3 length: 16 residues. Deletions cut 1 base from V and 0 bases from J, with 9 bases between. CDR3 in amino acids: CASSLVRGTNTGELFF. The CDR3 bases are TGTGCCAGCAGCTTAGTCAGGGGTACGAACACCGGGGAGCTGTTTTTT.